This entry features one TCR beta chain sequence. Its matching antigen is unknown. The record originates from a study of pediatric ulcerative colitis. Measured with immunoSEQ multiplex PCR; TCRdb has only the in-frame clones, and not every one. The profile shows roughly 19,000 clones, less than 85% of them singletons. The ends lost 2 bases at V and 1 base at J; junction bases unmatched: 1. The germline CDR1 and CDR2 sequences are SGHTA and FQGTGA. The CDR3 contains 16 residues. The rectum was sampled with one to two pinch biopsies at colonoscopy. Notes on the study in general: Repertoires came from total lymphocyte DNA, not specific subsets. In rectum, acute severe colitis had expanded clones and less diversity. Substantially fewer templates came from two patients' blood samples. A couple of rectal clonotypes were found only in ulcerative colitis patients, all of them.

This TCR came from a boy under 18 with moderate ulcerative colitis. Sequencing used gut tissue. The V call is TRBV7-3, the J call TRBJ2-2, with 10 positions matching TRBD2. CDR3 sequence reads: CASSLWTSGNTGELFF. The CDR3 DNA reads TGTGCCAGCAGCTTATGGACTAGCGGGAACACCGGGGAGCTGTTTTTT.